One and the same sample provided the 22 T cell receptor beta chains below, sequenced in a study of T-cell reconstitution after alpha-beta-depleted transplantation in children. For TCRbeta, the library was prepared with unique molecular identifiers. One entry per CDR3 protein, called by TCRdb with MiXCR from the PCR reads. The sample lists about 1,000,000 distinct CDR3 sequences; about 30% were seen once. The material was PBMCs, mostly from graft donor cells, obtained 360 days after TCRalphabeta/CD19-depleted stem cell transplant. These receptors were taken from a boy in the first two years of life who had a stem cell transplant for SCID, so the T cells may come from the graft donor.

This clonotype was seen only a few times. The chain joins TRBV4-1 to TRBJ1-1; 7 bases match TRBD1. J was trimmed by 2 bases and V by 8 bases; bases with no gene match: 11. The CDR3 is 15 residues long. Per the germline V gene, CDR1 is MGHRA and CDR2 is YSYEKL. The CDR3 here is CASSPLQGLNTEAFF. Here the CDR3 DNA reads TGCGCCAGCTCCCCCCTACAGGGGTTAAACACTGAAGCTTTCTTT.

This clonotype has only a few counts. The chain is built from TRBV21-1 and TRBJ1-1; no DNA check was done on the table's D call, TRBD1. TRBV21-1 is designated a pseudogene. This CDR3 is built from 18 residues. The CDR3 here is CASSKKGGDRLMNTEAFF. CDR3 coding DNA: TGTGCCAGCAGCAAAAAGGGGGGAGATAGATTGATGAACACTGAAGCTTTCTTT.

The genes are TRBV20-1 and TRBJ1-1, with 8 bases lining up with TRBD1. The V gene's germline CDR1 is DFQATT and CDR2 SNEGSKA (reference sequence). V was pared by 5 bases and J by 5 bases, with 7 bases of the junction left unmatched. This CDR3 contains 13 residues. As DNA, the CDR3 is TGCAGTGCTCCGACAGGGGTTGGAACTGAAGCTTTCTTT. Protein product: CSAPTGVGTEAFF.

Written as DNA, the CDR3 is TGCAGCGTTGCCCCCGGGACAGCAGAGGGTGGCTACACCTTC. Translating gives CSVAPGTAEGGYTF. The chain couples TRBV29-1 to TRBJ1-2; 7 nucleotides agree with TRBD1. V was clipped by 4 bases and J by 7 bases; unmatched bases: 12. Germline CDR1 SQVTM, CDR2 ANQGSEA. This CDR3 region has 14 residues.

Only a few counts were recorded for this clonotype. This chain's CDR3 is CSVLAGGLGNEQFF. For the CDR3, the DNA is TGCAGCGTTCTAGCGGGGGGGCTGGGCAATGAGCAGTTCTTC. The chain links TRBV29-1 to TRBJ2-1; 12 bases agree with TRBD2. The germline V gene has CDR1 SQVTM and CDR2 ANQGSEA. Losses at the gene ends were 5 bases for V and 6 bases for J; bases not matched to a gene: 5. The CDR3 sequence is 14 residues long.

This clonotype appeared a few times. The chain joins TRBV24-1 to TRBJ2-7; D is unclear. The V end lost 12 bases, the J end lost 4 bases, and 15 bases lay between the germline ends. The germline V gene encodes CDR1 KGHDR and CDR2 SFDVKD. This CDR3 spans 12 amino acids. This CDR3 reads CAPWLERYEQYF. The CDR3, as DNA: TGTGCCCCCTGGCTGGAGAGGTACGAGCAGTACTTC.

CDR3 in DNA: TGTGCCAGCAGTCCCTTCCTGACATTAAATGAGCAGTTCTTC. As protein: CASSPFLTLNEQFF. The chain employs TRBV28 and TRBJ2-1; D remains unclear. This CDR3 contains 14 residues. V was clipped by 5 bases and J by 7 bases, with 15 bases between them. CDR1 and CDR2 (germline): MDHEN, SYDVKM.

There are a few counts of this clonotype. The chain combines TRBV3-1 with TRBJ2-1; the match to TRBD1 covers 12 bases. V shed 3 bases, J shed 8 bases, and the junction held 11 bases outside the gene matches. From germline, CDR1 is LGHDT and CDR2 YNNKEL (reference sequence). The CDR3 is 17 residues long. The CDR3 DNA is TGTGCCAGCAGCCAGGTGTTGGGACAGGGGGCGTTGTATGAGCAGTTCTTC. Its translation is CASSQVLGQGALYEQFF.

This clonotype occurred a few times. The chain uses TRBV5-1 and TRBJ2-3; 7 bases map to TRBD1. J gave up 3 bases and V 3 bases, and 4 bases lay outside the gene matches. Germline CDR1 SGHRS, CDR2 YFSETQ. This CDR3 has 14 amino acids. This CDR3 reads CASSSQGVTDTQYF. The CDR3 DNA reads as TGCGCCAGCAGCTCCCAGGGGGTGACAGATACGCAGTATTTT.

This rearrangement joins TRBV6-2 or TRBV6-3 to TRBJ2-1; D tentatively reads TRBD1 or TRBD2 (5 bases each). The CDR3 loop spans 14 amino acids. Trimming cost V 5 bases and J 4 bases, with 12 bases left between them. CDR1 and CDR2 (germline): MNHEY, SVGEGT. CDR3 loop: CASSRQGVYNEQFF. CDR3 DNA: TGTGCCAGCAGTCGTCAGGGAGTTTACAATGAGCAGTTCTTC.

The genes are TRBV2 and TRBJ2-5, with 8 bases fitting TRBD1. The trim removed 6 bases at V and 2 bases at J, leaving 8 bases unmatched. Germline lookup yields CDR1 SNHLY and CDR2 FYNNEI. This CDR3 is built from 15 residues. This CDR3 reads CASRPGQEFQETQYF. The CDR3 DNA reads TGTGCCAGCAGACCGGGACAGGAATTTCAAGAGACCCAGTACTTC.

The chain has TRBV12-3 or TRBV12-4 and TRBJ1-1; no firm D call. The CDR3 sequence is 13 residues long. V was clipped by 6 bases and J by 10 bases, with 18 bases between them. The CDR3 sequence is CASSPNSVGGAFF. DNA of the CDR3: TGTGCCAGCAGCCCTAATTCTGTCGGAGGAGCTTTCTTT.

V gene TRBV20-1 combines with J gene TRBJ1-2, with 9 bases lining up with TRBD1. The V and J ends lost 2 bases and 1 base, in that order; junction bases with no gene match: 11. CDR3 length equals 17 residues. The germline V gene encodes CDR1 DFQATT and CDR2 SNEGSKA (reference sequence). The DNA for the CDR3 is TGCAGTGCTAGACCCCCCTGGACAGGGGAGGGTAACTATGGCTACACCTTC. Protein: CSARPPWTGEGNYGYTF.

This sequence joins TRBV29-1 and TRBJ2-7; TRBD1 matches 7 bases. Germline V lookup: CDR1 SQVTM, CDR2 ANQGSEA. J gave up 1 base and V 6 bases, and 6 bases lay outside the gene matches. The CDR3 sequence is 13 residues long. In DNA form, the CDR3 reads TGCAGCGTCATTAGGGGGCCGTCCTACGAGCAGTACTTC. This encodes CSVIRGPSYEQYF.

The CDR3 region is CASSVEEGTSGSYEQYF. CDR3 DNA sequence: TGTGCCAGCAGCGTAGAGGAGGGGACTAGCGGTTCCTACGAGCAGTACTTC. V is TRBV9 and J is TRBJ2-7; TRBD2 matches at 11 bases. Trimming removed 0 bases from V and 1 base from J; junction bases left unmatched: 6. Per the germline V gene, CDR1 is SGDLS and CDR2 is YYNGEE. The CDR3 consists of 17 residues.

The chain combines TRBV3-1 with TRBJ2-3, with 13 bases identical to TRBD2. The CDR3 is 15 residues long. Germline V gives CDR1 LGHDT, CDR2 YNNKEL (reference sequence). The V gene end was trimmed by 5 bases and the J gene end by 7 bases; junction bases not matched to a gene: 6. The DNA of the CDR3 is TGTGCCAGCAGCGCGACTAGCGGGGGGCCAAATACGCAGTATTTT. Its translation is CASSATSGGPNTQYF.

This chain uses TRBV28 with TRBJ2-5; a weak D match, TRBD2 (6 bases). CDR1 is MDHEN, CDR2 SYDVKM, per germline. CDR3 size: 14 residues. V lost 5 bases to trimming and J lost 7 bases, with 17 bases between them. Written as DNA, the CDR3 is TGTGCCAGCAGTCTCGGGGGTGCCAAGAGGACCCAGTACTTC. Its translation is CASSLGGAKRTQYF.

V gene TRBV7-8 combines with J gene TRBJ2-1; weak D call: TRBD1 (6 bases). V lost 0 bases, J lost 4 bases, and 16 bases lay in between. Germline assignment: CDR1 SGHVS and CDR2 FQNEAQ. CDR3 length: 17 residues. In DNA form, the CDR3 reads TGTGCCAGCAGCTTAGCGTCAGGGGTCTGGGATTACAATGAGCAGTTCTTC. It translates to CASSLASGVWDYNEQFF.

The CDR3 bases are TGCAGTGCCGAGGTCCATCGAGCAGGCACAGATACGCAGTATTTT. It is translated as CSAEVHRAGTDTQYF. The chain is built from TRBV20-1 and TRBJ2-3; D gene uncertain. Trimming took 6 bases from V and 1 from J, leaving 17 bases between them. The CDR3 is made up of 15 amino acids. Per the germline V gene, CDR1 is DFQATT and CDR2 is SNEGSKA (reference sequence).

The gene calls are TRBV20-1 and TRBJ2-2, with 7 positions matching TRBD1. The V gene end was trimmed by 1 base and the J gene end by 6 bases; junction bases not matched to a gene: 11. The germline V gene encodes CDR1 DFQATT and CDR2 SNEGSKA (reference sequence). The length of the CDR3 is 16 residues. The CDR3 nucleotides are TGCAGTGCTAGAGCTCAACAGGGGTTAAGGGCCGGGGAGCTGTTTTTT. It codes for CSARAQQGLRAGELFF.

This clonotype has just a few counts. The chain combines TRBV27 with TRBJ2-1; 9 bases are shared with TRBD2. This CDR3 is built from 17 residues. From germline, CDR1 is MNHEY and CDR2 SMNVEV (reference sequence). V shed 4 bases and J 0 bases; nucleotides not matched to a gene: 7. CDR3 loop: CASSSQRGASSYNEQFF. The CDR3 DNA reads as TGTGCCAGCAGTTCCCAGCGGGGGGCGAGCTCCTACAATGAGCAGTTCTTC.

This clonotype was found a few times. The rearrangement links TRBV5-1 to TRBJ2-3; TRBD1 matches at 8 bases. The V gene's germline CDR1 is SGHRS and CDR2 YFSETQ. The CDR3 has 15 amino acids. The junction had 6 bases not matched to a gene; V was cut back by 4 bases and J by 2 bases. The CDR3 is CASSIGQGITDTQYF. The CDR3 DNA follows: TGCGCCAGCAGCATTGGACAGGGAATCACAGATACGCAGTATTTT.